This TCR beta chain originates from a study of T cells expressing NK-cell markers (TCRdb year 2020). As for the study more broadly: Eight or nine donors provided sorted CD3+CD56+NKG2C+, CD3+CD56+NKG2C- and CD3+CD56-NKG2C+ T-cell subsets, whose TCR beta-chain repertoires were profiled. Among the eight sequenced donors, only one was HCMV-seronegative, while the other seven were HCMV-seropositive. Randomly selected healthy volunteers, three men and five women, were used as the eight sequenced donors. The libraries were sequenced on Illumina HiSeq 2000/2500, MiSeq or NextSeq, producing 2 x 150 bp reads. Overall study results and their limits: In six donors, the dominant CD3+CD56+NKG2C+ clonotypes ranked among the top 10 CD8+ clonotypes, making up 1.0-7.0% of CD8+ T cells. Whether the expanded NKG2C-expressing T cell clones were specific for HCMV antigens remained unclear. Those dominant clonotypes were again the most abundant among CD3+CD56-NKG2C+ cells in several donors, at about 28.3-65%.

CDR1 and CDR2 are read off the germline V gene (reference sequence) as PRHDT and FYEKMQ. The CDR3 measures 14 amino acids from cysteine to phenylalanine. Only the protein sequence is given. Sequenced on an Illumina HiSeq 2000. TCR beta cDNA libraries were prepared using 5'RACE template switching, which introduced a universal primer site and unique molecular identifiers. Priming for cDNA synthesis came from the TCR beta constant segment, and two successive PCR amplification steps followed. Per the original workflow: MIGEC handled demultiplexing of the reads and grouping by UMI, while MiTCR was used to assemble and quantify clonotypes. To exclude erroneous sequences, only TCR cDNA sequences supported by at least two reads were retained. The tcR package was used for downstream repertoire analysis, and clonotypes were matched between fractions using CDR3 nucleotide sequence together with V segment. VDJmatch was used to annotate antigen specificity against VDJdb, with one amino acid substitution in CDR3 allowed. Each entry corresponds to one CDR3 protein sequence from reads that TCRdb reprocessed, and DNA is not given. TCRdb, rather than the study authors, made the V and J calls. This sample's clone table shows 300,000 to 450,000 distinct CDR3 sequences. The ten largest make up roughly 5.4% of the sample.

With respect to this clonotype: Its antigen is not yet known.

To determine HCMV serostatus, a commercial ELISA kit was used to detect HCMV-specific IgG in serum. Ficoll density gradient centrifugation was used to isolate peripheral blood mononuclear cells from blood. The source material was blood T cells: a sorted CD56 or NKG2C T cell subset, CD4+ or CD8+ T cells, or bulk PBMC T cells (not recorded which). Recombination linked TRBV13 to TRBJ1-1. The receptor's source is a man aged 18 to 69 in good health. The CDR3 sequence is CASSLEGPNTEAFF.